The sequence of this T cell receptor beta chain was determined in a study of T cells in Graves' hyperthyroidism and ophthalmopathy. Study results and limitations: For ophthalmopathy, model prediction preceded onset by a median about 6 months.

The CDR3 adds up to 15 amino acids, both ends counted. Per germline, CDR1 DFQATT and CDR2 SNEGSKA (reference sequence). A few counts support this clonotype. The antigen remains undetermined. Because the CDR3's place on the DNA is in doubt, the DNA is left out and the CDR3 is given as listed by TCRdb. Newly diagnosed hyperthyroidism patients aged 18 to 65 years had disease lasting under 2 months. A patient was excluded if there was uncontrolled infection, other autoimmune disease, pregnancy or lactation. On the basis of clinical symptoms, serum thyroxine and TRAb, thyroid ultrasound and orbital computed tomography, diagnoses were made. RNA transcripts were the template for amplifying TCR beta CDR3 regions. The TCR CDR3 was amplified in a first-round RT-PCR using the HTBI primer set. TCRdb ran MiXCR on the multiplex PCR reads and lists one entry per CDR3 protein. Among about 560,000 distinct CDR3 sequences listed, over 15% were seen once.

This clonotype was sampled from a woman aged 18-29 years with Graves' hyperthyroidism. The rearrangement links TRBV20-1 to TRBJ2-3; the table's D call TRBD1 went unverified against the DNA. Sequencing was carried out using blood. CDR3 region: CSASFGPGWADTQYF.